A selection of T cell receptor beta chains follows, all from one sample in a study of blood T cell repertoires in COVID-19. Generated by immunoSEQ multiplex PCR, the TCRdb table keeps only in-frame clones and is missing some. The sample consists of roughly 100,000 clones, nearly 90% of them appearing once. Sequenced input: peripheral blood. These receptors originate from a man aged 50 or older in a cohort sampled during active COVID-19. The CDR3 runs from the conserved cysteine through the conserved F or W. D genes are given only for firm matches. The size of a clone is reported for some rows only, either as once, few or many, or as a class for expanded clones.

size: -
D: -
V: TRBV5-5
J: TRBJ1-6
CDR3: CASSQNPGTNSPLHF
DNA: TGTGCCAGCAGCCAGAACCCAGGGACAAATTCACCCCTCCACTTT

size: -
D: TRBD1
V: TRBV5-1
J: TRBJ1-1
CDR3: CASSYSGTGNMNTEAFF
DNA: TGCGCCAGCAGCTACTCCGGGACAGGGAACATGAACACTGAAGCTTTCTTT

size: -
D: TRBD1
V: TRBV19
J: TRBJ1-1
CDR3: CASSIDRGEAFF
DNA: TGTGCCAGTAGTATCGACAGGGGTGAAGCTTTCTTT

size: -
D: -
V: TRBV6-5
J: TRBJ1-5
CDR3: CASSYSGDSNQPQHF
DNA: TGTGCCAGCAGTTACTCAGGAGATAGCAATCAGCCCCAGCATTTT

size: -
D: -
V: TRBV27
J: TRBJ1-2
CDR3: CASSLSGANGGYTF
DNA: TGTGCCAGCAGTTTAAGTGGGGCGAACGGTGGCTACACCTTC

size: -
D: -
V: TRBV2
J: TRBJ2-7
CDR3: CASSSHGAYEQYF
DNA: TGTGCCAGCAGTTCCCACGGGGCCTACGAGCAGTACTTC

size: -
D: TRBD2
V: TRBV3-1/TRBV3-2
J: TRBJ2-1
CDR3: CASSQDGGDNEQFF
DNA: TGTGCCAGCAGCCAAGACGGGGGGGACAATGAGCAGTTCTTC

size: -
D: -
V: TRBV2
J: TRBJ1-2
CDR3: CASSPFGSGGYTF
DNA: TGTGCCAGCAGCCCGTTCGGGTCGGGAGGCTACACCTTC

size: -
D: -
V: TRBV18
J: TRBJ1-1
CDR3: CASSPNSNTEAFF
DNA: TGTGCCAGCTCACCCAACAGTAACACTGAAGCTTTCTTT

size: -
D: -
V: TRBV7-8
J: TRBJ2-1
CDR3: CASSLEGAYNEQFF
DNA: TGTGCCAGCAGCTTGGAGGGAGCCTACAATGAGCAGTTCTTC

size: -
D: TRBD2
V: TRBV3-1/TRBV3-2
J: TRBJ2-3
CDR3: CASSPSSGGPDTQYF
DNA: TGTGCCAGCAGTCCCTCTAGCGGGGGCCCAGATACGCAGTATTTT

size: -
D: -
V: TRBV14
J: TRBJ2-1
CDR3: CASSRWPLAEQFF
DNA: TGTGCCAGCAGCCGCTGGCCCTTAGCTGAGCAGTTCTTC

size: -
D: TRBD1
V: TRBV19
J: TRBJ1-2
CDR3: CASSHRDRESGGYTF
DNA: TGTGCCAGTAGTCATAGGGACAGGGAATCGGGCGGCTACACCTTC

size: -
D: -
V: TRBV4-2
J: TRBJ1-1
CDR3: CASSHETGNTEAFF
DNA: TGTGCCAGCAGCCATGAGACGGGGAACACTGAAGCTTTCTTT

size: -
D: TRBD1
V: TRBV6-5
J: TRBJ1-1
CDR3: CASRQDRRTEAFF
DNA: TGTGCCAGCAGACAGGACAGGAGGACTGAAGCTTTCTTT

size: -
D: -
V: TRBV18
J: TRBJ1-5
CDR3: CASSPSIGGQPQHF
DNA: TGTGCCAGCTCACCAAGCATCGGAGGTCAGCCCCAGCATTTT

size: few
D: -
V: TRBV10-1
J: TRBJ2-1
CDR3: CASSVTGRSGYNEQFF
DNA: TGCGCCAGCAGTGTGACAGGGAGGTCGGGATACAATGAGCAGTTCTTC

size: -
D: -
V: TRBV7-2
J: TRBJ1-2
CDR3: CASSLHTGGSNYGYTF
DNA: TGTGCCAGCAGCCTTCACACGGGGGGGAGTAACTATGGCTACACCTTC

size: -
D: -
V: TRBV5-1
J: TRBJ2-1
CDR3: CASSLWGTAHDEQFF
DNA: TGCGCCAGCAGCTTGTGGGGGACTGCCCACGATGAGCAGTTCTTC

size: -
D: TRBD1
V: TRBV28
J: TRBJ2-1
CDR3: CASSTQGALNNEQFF
DNA: TGTGCCAGCAGCACACAGGGGGCTTTAAACAATGAGCAGTTCTTC

size: -
D: -
V: TRBV19
J: TRBJ1-5
CDR3: CASSIRGGEPQHF
DNA: TGTGCCAGTAGTATACGGGGGGGGGAACCCCAGCATTTT

size: -
D: -
V: TRBV9
J: TRBJ2-5
CDR3: CASSASAGYQETQYF
DNA: TGTGCCAGCAGCGCCTCGGCGGGATACCAAGAGACCCAGTACTTC

size: -
D: TRBD1
V: TRBV14
J: TRBJ1-1
CDR3: CASSQVAGGNTEAFF
DNA: TGTGCCAGCAGCCAAGTTGCAGGGGGCAATACTGAAGCTTTCTTT

size: -
D: TRBD1
V: TRBV11-3
J: TRBJ1-1
CDR3: CASSTNRGWVAEAFF
DNA: TGTGCCAGCAGCACCAACAGGGGGTGGGTGGCTGAAGCTTTCTTT

size: -
D: TRBD1
V: TRBV6-5
J: TRBJ1-3
CDR3: CASRSGTGRGNTIYF
DNA: TGTGCCAGCAGGTCCGGGACAGGGCGCGGAAACACCATATATTTT

size: -
D: TRBD2
V: TRBV18
J: TRBJ2-2
CDR3: CASSPTRGGSGELFF
DNA: TGTGCCAGCTCCCCCACCCGGGGGGGCTCCGGGGAGCTGTTTTTT